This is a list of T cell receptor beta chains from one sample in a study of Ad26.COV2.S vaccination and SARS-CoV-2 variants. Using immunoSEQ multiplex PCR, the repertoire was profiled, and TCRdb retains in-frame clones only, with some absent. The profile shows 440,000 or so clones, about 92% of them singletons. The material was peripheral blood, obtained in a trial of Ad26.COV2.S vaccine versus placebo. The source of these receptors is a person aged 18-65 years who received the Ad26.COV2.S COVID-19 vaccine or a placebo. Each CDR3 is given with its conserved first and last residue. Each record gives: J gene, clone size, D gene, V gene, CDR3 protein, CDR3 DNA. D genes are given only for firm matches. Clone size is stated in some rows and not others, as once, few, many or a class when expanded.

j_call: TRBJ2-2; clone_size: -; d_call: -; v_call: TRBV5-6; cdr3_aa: CASSIATGELFF; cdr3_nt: TGTGCCAGCAGCATAGCTACCGGGGAGCTGTTTTTT
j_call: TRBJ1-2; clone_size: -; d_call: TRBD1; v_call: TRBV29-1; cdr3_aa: CSVPGEGARGYTF; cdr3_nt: TGCAGCGTGCCTGGGGAGGGGGCTAGAGGCTACACCTTC
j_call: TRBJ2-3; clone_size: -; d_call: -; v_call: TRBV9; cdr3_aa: CASSRGPDTQYF; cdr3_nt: TGTGCCAGCAGCAGGGGCCCAGATACGCAGTATTTT
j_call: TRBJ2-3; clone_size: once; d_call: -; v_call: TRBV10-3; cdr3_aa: CAIRGQGTGTQYF; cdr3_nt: TGTGCCATCAGGGGGCAGGGGACGGGTACGCAGTATTTT
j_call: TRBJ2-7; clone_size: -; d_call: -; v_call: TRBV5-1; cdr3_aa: CASSRFGGLSSYEQYF; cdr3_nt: TGCGCCAGCAGCCGATTTGGGGGGTTGAGCTCCTACGAGCAGTACTTC
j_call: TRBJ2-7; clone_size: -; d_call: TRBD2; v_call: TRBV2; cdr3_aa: CATRGLAGAYEQYF; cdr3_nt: TGTGCGACAAGAGGGCTAGCGGGAGCCTACGAGCAGTACTTC
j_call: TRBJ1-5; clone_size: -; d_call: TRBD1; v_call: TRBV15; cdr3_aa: CATSRGDSEYQPQHF; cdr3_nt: TGTGCCACCAGCAGGGGGGACAGCGAGTATCAGCCCCAGCATTTT
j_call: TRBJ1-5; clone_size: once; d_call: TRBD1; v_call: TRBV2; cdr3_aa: CASSEGQGGGGNQPQHF; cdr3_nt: TGTGCCAGCAGTGAAGGACAGGGGGGAGGAGGCAATCAGCCCCAGCATTTT
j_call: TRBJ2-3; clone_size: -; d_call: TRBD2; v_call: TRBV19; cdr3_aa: CASRTSVETDTQYF; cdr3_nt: TGTGCCAGCAGGACTAGCGTGGAAACAGATACGCAGTATTTT
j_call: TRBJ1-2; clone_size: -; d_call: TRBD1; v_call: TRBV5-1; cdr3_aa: CASSLAQGAPGYTF; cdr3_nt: TGCGCCAGCAGCTTGGCTCAGGGGGCGCCCGGCTACACCTTC
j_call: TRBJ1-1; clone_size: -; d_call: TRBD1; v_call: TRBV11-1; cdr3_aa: CASSLYKQGVTEAFF; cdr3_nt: TGTGCCAGCAGCTTATATAAACAGGGGGTAACTGAAGCTTTCTTT
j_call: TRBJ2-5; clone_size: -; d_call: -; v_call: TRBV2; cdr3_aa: CASSGQIQETQYF; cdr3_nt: TGTGCCAGCAGTGGACAGATCCAAGAGACCCAGTACTTC
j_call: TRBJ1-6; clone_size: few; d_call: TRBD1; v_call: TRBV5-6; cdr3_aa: CASSPGTGSHSPLHF; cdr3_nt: TGTGCCAGCAGCCCTGGGACAGGGTCTCATTCACCCCTCCACTTT
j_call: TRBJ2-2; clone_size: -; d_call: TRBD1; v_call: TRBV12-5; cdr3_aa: CARPGQTSTGELFF; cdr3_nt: TGTGCTAGACCGGGACAGACCTCCACCGGGGAGCTGTTTTTT
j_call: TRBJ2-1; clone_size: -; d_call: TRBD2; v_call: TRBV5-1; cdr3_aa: CASSSFGTSEYNEQFF; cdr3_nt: TGCGCCAGCAGCTCCTTTGGGACTAGCGAATACAATGAGCAGTTCTTC
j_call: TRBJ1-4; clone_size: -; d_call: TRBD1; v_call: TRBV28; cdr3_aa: CASSQDRFAGPNEKLFF; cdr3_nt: TGTGCCAGCAGCCAGGACAGGTTCGCGGGTCCTAATGAAAAACTGTTTTTT
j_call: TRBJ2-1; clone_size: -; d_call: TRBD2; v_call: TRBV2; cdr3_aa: CASRGRLAGSYNEQFF; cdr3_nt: TGTGCCAGCAGGGGAAGACTAGCGGGGTCCTACAATGAGCAGTTCTTC
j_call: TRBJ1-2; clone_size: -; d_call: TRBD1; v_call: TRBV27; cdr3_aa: CASTPGGNSGGYTF; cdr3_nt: TGTGCCAGCACCCCAGGGGGCAATTCGGGGGGCTACACCTTC
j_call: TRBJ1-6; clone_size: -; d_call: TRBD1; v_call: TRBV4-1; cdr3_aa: CASSPDGAGGNSPLHF; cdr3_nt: TGCGCCAGCAGCCCGGATGGGGCAGGGGGTAATTCACCCCTCCACTTT
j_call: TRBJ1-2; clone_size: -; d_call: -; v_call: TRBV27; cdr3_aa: CASSPGNYGYTF; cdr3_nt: TGTGCCAGCAGTCCGGGTAACTATGGCTACACCTTC
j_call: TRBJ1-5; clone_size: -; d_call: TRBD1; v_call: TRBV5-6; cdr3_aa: CASSQLRTGGQPQHF; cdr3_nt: TGTGCCAGCAGCCAACTAAGGACAGGGGGTCAGCCCCAGCATTTT
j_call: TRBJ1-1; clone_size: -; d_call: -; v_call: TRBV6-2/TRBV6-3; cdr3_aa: CASSPWRSLANTEAFF; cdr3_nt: TGTGCCAGCAGCCCTTGGCGATCCCTAGCGAACACTGAAGCTTTCTTT
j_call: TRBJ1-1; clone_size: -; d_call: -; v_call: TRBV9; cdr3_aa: CASSPQQGANTEAFF; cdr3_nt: TGTGCCAGCAGCCCCCAACAGGGAGCGAACACTGAAGCTTTCTTT
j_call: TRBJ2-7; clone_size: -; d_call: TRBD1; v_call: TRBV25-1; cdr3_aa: CASRGTALSYEQYF; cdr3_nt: TGTGCCAGCAGGGGGACAGCGCTCTCCTACGAGCAGTACTTC
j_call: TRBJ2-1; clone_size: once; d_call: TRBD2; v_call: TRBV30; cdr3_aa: CAWASYGLAVSYNEQFF; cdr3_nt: TGTGCCTGGGCAAGCTACGGACTAGCGGTCTCCTACAATGAGCAGTTCTTC
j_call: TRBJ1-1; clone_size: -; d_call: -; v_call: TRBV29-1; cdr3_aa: CSVEDRLSAEAFF; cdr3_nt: TGCAGCGTTGAAGACAGGCTATCGGCTGAAGCTTTCTTT
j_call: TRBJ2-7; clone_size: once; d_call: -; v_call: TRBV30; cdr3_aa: CAWGRGQYEQYF; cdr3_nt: TGTGCCTGGGGCCGGGGGCAGTACGAGCAGTACTTC
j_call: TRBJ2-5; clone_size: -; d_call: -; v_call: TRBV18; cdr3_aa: CASSPAVGPETQYF; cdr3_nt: TGTGCCAGCTCACCTGCGGTTGGCCCCGAGACCCAGTACTTC
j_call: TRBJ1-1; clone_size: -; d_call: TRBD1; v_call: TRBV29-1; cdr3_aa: CSVGGQGMNTEAFF; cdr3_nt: TGCAGCGTGGGTGGACAGGGCATGAACACTGAAGCTTTCTTT
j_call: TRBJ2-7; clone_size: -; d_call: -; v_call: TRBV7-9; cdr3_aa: CASSLGADYYEQYF; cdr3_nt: TGTGCCAGCAGCTTAGGGGCGGACTACTACGAGCAGTACTTC
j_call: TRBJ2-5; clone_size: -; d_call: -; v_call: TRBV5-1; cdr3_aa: CASSLAAEQETQYF; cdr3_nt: TGCGCCAGCAGCTTGGCGGCAGAGCAAGAGACCCAGTACTTC
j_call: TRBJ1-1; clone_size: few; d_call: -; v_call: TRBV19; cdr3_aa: CASKKDRMNTEAFF; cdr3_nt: TGTGCCAGTAAAAAGGACAGAATGAACACTGAAGCTTTCTTT
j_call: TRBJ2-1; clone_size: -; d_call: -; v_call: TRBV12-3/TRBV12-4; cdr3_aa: CASSPGLDEQFF; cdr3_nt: TGTGCCAGCAGCCCTGGGCTGGATGAGCAGTTCTTC
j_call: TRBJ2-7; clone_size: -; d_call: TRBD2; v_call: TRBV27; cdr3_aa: CASRTPSGGTYEQYF; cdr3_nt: TGTGCCAGCAGAACCCCTAGCGGAGGGACCTACGAGCAGTACTTC
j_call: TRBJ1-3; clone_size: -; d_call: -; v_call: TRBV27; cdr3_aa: CASSWDDPPANTIYF; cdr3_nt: TGTGCCAGCAGTTGGGACGATCCCCCAGCCAACACCATATATTTT
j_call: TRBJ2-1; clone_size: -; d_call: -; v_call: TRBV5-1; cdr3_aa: CASSYRQKSYNEQFF; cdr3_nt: TGCGCCAGCAGCTACCGACAGAAATCCTACAATGAGCAGTTCTTC
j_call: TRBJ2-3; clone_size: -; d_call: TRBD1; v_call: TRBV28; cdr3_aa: CASSPGTGLTDTQYF; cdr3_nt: TGTGCCAGCAGCCCCGGGACAGGGTTGACAGATACGCAGTATTTT
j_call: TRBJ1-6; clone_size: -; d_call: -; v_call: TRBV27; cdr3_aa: CASSLSTDSLGSYNSPLHF; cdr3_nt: TGTGCCAGCAGTTTATCGACCGACAGTCTGGGGTCCTATAATTCACCCCTCCACTTT
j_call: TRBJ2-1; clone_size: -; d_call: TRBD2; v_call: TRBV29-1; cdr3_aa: CSVLTSGSYNEQFF; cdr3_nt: TGCAGCGTCCTGACTAGCGGGAGTTACAATGAGCAGTTCTTC
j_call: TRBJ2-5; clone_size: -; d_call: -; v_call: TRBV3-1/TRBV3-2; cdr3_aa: CASSPLGLATETQYF; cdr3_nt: TGTGCCAGCAGCCCCCTGGGGCTAGCGACAGAGACCCAGTACTTC
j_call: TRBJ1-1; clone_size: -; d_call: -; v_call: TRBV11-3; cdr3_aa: CASSSQTNTEAFF; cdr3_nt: TGTGCCAGCAGCTCCCAAACGAACACTGAAGCTTTCTTT
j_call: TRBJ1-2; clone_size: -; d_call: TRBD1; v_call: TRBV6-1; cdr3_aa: CASSDRGSNYGYTF; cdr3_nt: TGTGCCAGCAGTGACAGGGGGAGTAACTATGGCTACACCTTC
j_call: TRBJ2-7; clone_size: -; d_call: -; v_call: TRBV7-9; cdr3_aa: CASSLDGRPYEQYF; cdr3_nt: TGTGCCAGCAGCTTAGACGGCAGACCCTACGAGCAGTACTTC
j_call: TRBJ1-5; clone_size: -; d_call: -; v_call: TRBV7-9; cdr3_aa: CASSSRAGPQHF; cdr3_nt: TGTGCCAGCAGCTCCCGCGCCGGGCCCCAGCATTTT
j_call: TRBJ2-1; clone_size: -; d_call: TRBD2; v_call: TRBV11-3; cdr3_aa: CASSLVAGAHNEQFF; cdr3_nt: TGTGCCAGCAGCTTAGTAGCGGGAGCCCACAATGAGCAGTTCTTC
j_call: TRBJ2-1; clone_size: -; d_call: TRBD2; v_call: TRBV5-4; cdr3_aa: CASSPLTSGSYNEQFF; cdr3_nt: TGTGCCAGCAGCCCCCTTACTAGCGGGAGTTACAATGAGCAGTTCTTC
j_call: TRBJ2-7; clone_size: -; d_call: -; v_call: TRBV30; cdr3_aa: CAWSVWDSGHYEQYF; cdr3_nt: TGTGCCTGGAGTGTATGGGACTCCGGTCACTACGAGCAGTACTTC
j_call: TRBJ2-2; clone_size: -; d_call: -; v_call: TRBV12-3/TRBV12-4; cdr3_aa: CASRQTGELFF; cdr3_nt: TGTGCCAGCAGGCAGACCGGGGAGCTGTTTTTT
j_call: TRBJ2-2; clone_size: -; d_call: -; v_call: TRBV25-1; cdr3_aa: CASSAPGRANTGELFF; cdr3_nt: TGTGCCAGCAGTGCTCCAGGGAGAGCGAACACCGGGGAGCTGTTTTTT
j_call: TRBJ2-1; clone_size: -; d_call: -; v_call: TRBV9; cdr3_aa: CASSAERQYNEQFF; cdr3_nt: TGTGCCAGCAGCGCCGAGAGACAGTACAATGAGCAGTTCTTC
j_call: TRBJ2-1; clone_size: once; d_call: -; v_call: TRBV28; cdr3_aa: CASSFQMEILEQFF; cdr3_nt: TGTGCCAGCAGTTTCCAAATGGAGATACTAGAGCAGTTCTTC